This is a list of T cell receptor beta chains from one sample in a study of CD8+ T cells in alopecia areata. Using immunoSEQ multiplex PCR, the repertoire was profiled, and TCRdb retains in-frame clones only, with some absent. The sample lists about 210,000 clones, around 66% occurring once. Material: CD4+ T cells sorted from blood, obtained at week 4, from a patient treated with tofacitinib. All receptors derive from a human donor with alopecia areata. Each CDR3 is given with its conserved first and last residue. Fields, in order: V gene, J gene, clone size, D gene, CDR3 protein, CDR3 DNA. D genes are given only for firm matches. Not every row has a clone size; where given, it reads once, few, many or a size class.

v_gene: TRBV10-3; j_gene: TRBJ2-5; abundance: NA; d_gene: NA; CDR3aa: CAIRATGVAQYF; CDR3nt: TGTGCCATCAGGGCGACCGGGGTGGCCCAGTACTTC
v_gene: TRBV19; j_gene: TRBJ1-6; abundance: NA; d_gene: NA; CDR3aa: CASSIGYNSPLHF; CDR3nt: TGTGCCAGTAGTATCGGTTATAATTCACCCCTCCACTTT
v_gene: TRBV6-5; j_gene: TRBJ2-7; abundance: NA; d_gene: TRBD1; CDR3aa: CAAQGASYEQYF; CDR3nt: TGTGCCGCACAGGGGGCTTCCTACGAGCAGTACTTC
v_gene: TRBV5-1; j_gene: TRBJ2-5; abundance: NA; d_gene: TRBD1; CDR3aa: CASGTTGGQETQYF; CDR3nt: TGCGCCAGCGGAACTACAGGGGGCCAAGAGACCCAGTACTTC
v_gene: TRBV7-2; j_gene: TRBJ2-2; abundance: NA; d_gene: NA; CDR3aa: CASSLGYGELFF; CDR3nt: TGTGCCAGCAGCCTTGGTTACGGGGAGCTGTTTTTT
v_gene: TRBV18; j_gene: TRBJ2-4; abundance: few; d_gene: NA; CDR3aa: CASSPPTVAKNIQYF; CDR3nt: TGTGCCAGCTCACCCCCGACAGTAGCCAAAAACATTCAGTACTTC
v_gene: TRBV4-1; j_gene: TRBJ1-4; abundance: NA; d_gene: NA; CDR3aa: CASSQEGGTPQKLFF; CDR3nt: TGCGCCAGCAGCCAGGAGGGAGGGACACCGCAAAAACTGTTTTTT
v_gene: TRBV4-2; j_gene: TRBJ2-2; abundance: NA; d_gene: NA; CDR3aa: CASSQATGTNTGELFF; CDR3nt: TGTGCCAGCAGCCAAGCCACCGGGACCAACACCGGGGAGCTGTTTTTT
v_gene: TRBV25-1; j_gene: TRBJ1-1; abundance: NA; d_gene: TRBD1; CDR3aa: CASTTDRVTEAFF; CDR3nt: TGTGCCAGCACCACAGACAGGGTAACTGAAGCTTTCTTT
v_gene: TRBV7-2; j_gene: TRBJ2-1; abundance: NA; d_gene: TRBD2; CDR3aa: CASSLESGGGYNEQFF; CDR3nt: TGTGCCAGCAGCTTAGAATCCGGCGGGGGATACAATGAGCAGTTCTTC
v_gene: TRBV29-1; j_gene: TRBJ2-3; abundance: few; d_gene: NA; CDR3aa: CSVDRGATDTQYF; CDR3nt: TGCAGCGTTGATCGGGGAGCCACAGATACGCAGTATTTT
v_gene: TRBV29-1; j_gene: TRBJ1-2; abundance: few; d_gene: NA; CDR3aa: CSVDGVGGYGYTF; CDR3nt: TGCAGCGTTGATGGGGTAGGGGGCTATGGCTACACCTTC
v_gene: TRBV27; j_gene: TRBJ2-7; abundance: NA; d_gene: NA; CDR3aa: CASSAIEASSFYEQYF; CDR3nt: TGTGCCAGCAGCGCAATCGAGGCCAGCTCCTTCTACGAGCAGTACTTC
v_gene: TRBV29-1; j_gene: TRBJ1-2; abundance: NA; d_gene: TRBD1; CDR3aa: CSADRGLYGYTF; CDR3nt: TGCAGCGCCGACAGGGGGCTGTATGGCTACACCTTC